This TCR beta chain comes out of a study of blood T cell repertoires in COVID-19. In the study overall: The United States, Italy and Spain were the sources of the acute and convalescent COVID-19 samples. T cells, B-cell-depleted T cells, or PBMCs provided the cDNA or gDNA that served as material.

Trimming took off 0 bases at V and 8 bases at J, with 16 bases between the two ends. CDR1 LGHNA and CDR2 YSLEER come from the germline V gene. This CDR3 comprises 16 residues. Original data processing: The authors estimated nucleated cell counts from reference gene primer amplification. The assay was immunoSEQ multiplex PCR, and TCRdb's table has in-frame clones only and misses some. That table is the source of V, J and clone size, and D and trimming were worked out from the DNA. This sample has about 160,000 clones, with about 86% found just once. The TCR sequence derives from a man aged 45-65 years with active or convalescent COVID-19. The sample taken for sequencing was peripheral blood. The genes are TRBV4-3 and TRBJ1-4, with D perhaps TRBD1 (6 bases). The CDR3 DNA sequence: TGCGCCAGCAGCCAAGATGGGGGCAGGTTCCAGGAAAAACTGTTTTTT. Translation: CASSQDGGRFQEKLFF.